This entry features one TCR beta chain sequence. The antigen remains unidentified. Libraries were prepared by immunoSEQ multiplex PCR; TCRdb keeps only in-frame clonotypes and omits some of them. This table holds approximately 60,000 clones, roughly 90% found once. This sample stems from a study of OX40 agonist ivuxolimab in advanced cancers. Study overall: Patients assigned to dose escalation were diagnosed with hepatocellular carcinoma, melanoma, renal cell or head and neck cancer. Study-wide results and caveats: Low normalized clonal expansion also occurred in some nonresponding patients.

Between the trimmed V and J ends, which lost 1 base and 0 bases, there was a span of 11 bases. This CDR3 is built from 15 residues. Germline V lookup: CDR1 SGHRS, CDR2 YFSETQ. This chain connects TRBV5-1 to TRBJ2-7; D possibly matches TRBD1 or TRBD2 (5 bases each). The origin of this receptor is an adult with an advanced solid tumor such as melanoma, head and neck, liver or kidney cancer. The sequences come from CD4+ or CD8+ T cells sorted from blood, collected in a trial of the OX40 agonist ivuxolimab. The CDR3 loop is CASSLRRDLSYEQYF. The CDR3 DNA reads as TGCGCCAGCAGCTTGCGCAGGGACCTCTCCTACGAGCAGTACTTC. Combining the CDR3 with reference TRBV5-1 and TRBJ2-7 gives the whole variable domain KAGVTQTPRYLIKTRGQQVTLSCSPISGHRSVSWYQQTPGQGLQFLFEYFSETQRNKGNFPGRFSGRQFSNSRSEMNVSTLELGDSALYLCASSLRRDLSYEQYFGPGTRLTVT.